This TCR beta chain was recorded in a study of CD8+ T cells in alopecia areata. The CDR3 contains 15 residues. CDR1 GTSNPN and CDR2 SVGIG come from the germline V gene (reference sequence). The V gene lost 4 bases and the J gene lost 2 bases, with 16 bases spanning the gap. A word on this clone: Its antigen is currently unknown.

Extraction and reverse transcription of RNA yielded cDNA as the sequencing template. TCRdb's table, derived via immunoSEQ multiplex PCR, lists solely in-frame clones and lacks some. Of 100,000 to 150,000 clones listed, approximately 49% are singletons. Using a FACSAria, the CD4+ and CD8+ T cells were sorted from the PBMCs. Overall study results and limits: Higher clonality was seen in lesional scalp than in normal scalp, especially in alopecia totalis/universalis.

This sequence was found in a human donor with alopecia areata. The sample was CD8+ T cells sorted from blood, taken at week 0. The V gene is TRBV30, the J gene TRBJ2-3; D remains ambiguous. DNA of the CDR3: TGTGCCTGGACCCCCCAAGGCCAGCTCACAGATACGCAGTATTTT. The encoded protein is CAWTPQGQLTDTQYF. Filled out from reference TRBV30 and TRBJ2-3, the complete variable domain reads SQTIHQWPATLVQPVGSPLSLECTVEGTSNPNLYWYRQAAGRGLQLLFYSVGIGQISSEVPQNLSASRPQDRQFILSSKKLLLSDSGFYLCAWTPQGQLTDTQYFGPGTRLTVL.